Described below is a single T cell receptor beta chain sequence and its context. This clone was seen a handful of times. The antigen it recognizes is unknown. Base qualities are missing; no much larger clone stands one base away. The germline V gene gives CDR1 as MDHEN and CDR2 as SYDVKM. Trimmed from V: 6 bases; trimmed from J: 2 bases; junction bases lacking a gene match: 7. Taken from cysteine to phenylalanine, the CDR3 has 16 residues. The retained sequence is limited to the CDR3, 48 bases, with the frame set at the first base. This specimen belongs to a study of beta chain features in type 1 diabetes (dated by TCRdb to the late 2010s). As for the study more broadly: Mean age, gender distribution, total cell number and subset yield did not differ between patients and healthy donors. A total of about 99,000,000 sorted cells were examined across all samples, and RNA yield correlated strongly with the number of cells per subset. Whereas all 28 donors provided naive and central memory subsets, regulatory and stem cell-like memory subsets were isolated from just 8 patients and about 8 healthy donors. In the study, recently diagnosed type 1 diabetes patients and matched healthy donors were compared on the TCRB repertoires of their sorted circulating CD4+ T cell subsets.

Each donor gave one peripheral blood draw, approximately 120 mL on average, collected into heparinised tubes. Using a panel that included CD45RO, CCR7, CD25, CD127, CD95 and CD27, naive, central memory, regulatory and stem cell-like memory CD4+ T cells were sorted on a BD FACSAria II. All sorted populations exceeded 95% purity. PBMCs were isolated immediately by Lymphoprep density gradient centrifugation and stained directly without culture. To minimize batch effects, samples were stained and sorted in pairs, one healthy donor with one patient per experiment. The High Capacity cDNA Reverse Transcription Kit was used to reverse transcribe all of the isolated RNA, meaning that expressed TCRB transcripts were what got sequenced. Deep immunoSEQ sequencing was performed on naive, central memory and regulatory T cell samples, with an average of roughly 3.5 million total reads per sample. Sorted cells were lysed in RLT buffer, and RNA was extracted using DNase-treated RNeasy Micro or Mini kits according to cell number. To prevent cross-contamination, each cell subset was processed individually, whereas patient and healthy donor samples were processed jointly. TCRB sequences were amplified from cDNA with the immunoSEQ multiplex PCR, producing 87-bp fragments spanning the CDR3 region. Sequencing of the amplicons was performed on the Illumina HiSeq platform. As for how the authors treated the data: Synthetic template baselines were used to correct PCR bias computationally, reads within Hamming distance 2 were collapsed together, and singletons that could not be merged were discarded. By aligning reads against IMGT, V, D and J genes, CDR3 length, and insertions or deletions at six rearrangement sites were assigned. Within each subset, clonotype counts were normalized to sorted cell number, and only after that were true diversity and Gini coefficients computed with the tcR R package. The overlap coefficient, calculated on TCRB nucleotide sequences, was used to quantify repertoire sharing. As a proxy for the pre-selection repertoire, out-of-frame TCRB sequences from naive cells were analyzed. TCRdb took this table from immuneACCESS and kept in-frame rearrangements with V and J called. Such tables lack part of the clones; where checked against another copy, unresolved V genes explain under half of the gap, and the rest is unexplained. V and J calls and clone size are those listed in that table; D and trimming were worked out from the DNA. For this sample the table gives approximately 330,000 clones, of which 11% were detected only once. The ten largest clones take up just over 0.015% of the sample.

General findings and caveats noted by the study authors: Naive, central memory and regulatory TCRB repertoires appeared to be more similar among patients than among healthy donors. PCR may preferentially amplify shorter templates, but because patient and control samples were amplified and corrected together, any resulting skew would affect both groups equally. Fewer insertions and more nucleotide deletions at VDJ recombination sites were observed in patients with type 1 diabetes, implying thymic rearrangement abnormalities. Because cDNA was sequenced instead of genomic DNA, activated cells with high expression could be over-represented, although the groups did not differ in activation or CD3 levels. A moderate but significant shortening of TCRB CDR3 length was observed in type 1 diabetes patients in all four CD4+ subsets. Because small numbers of individuals were included in the HLA sub-analyses, any influence of HLA type on TCRB rearrangement was left unresolved.

Here the chain combines TRBV28 and TRBJ2-1; 10 central nucleotides agree with TRBD2. Sequencing was carried out using naive CD4+ T cells from blood. Reading the label with the study, this specimen's cell subset or site is: true naive CD4+ T cells. This receptor was taken from a young woman in good health. At the DNA level, the sequence is TGTGCCAGCAGGAGGGAGCGGGAGGGCACCTACAATGAGCAGTTCTTC. This codes for CASRREREGTYNEQFF.